What follows are 24 T cell receptor beta chains derived from one specimen sequenced in a study of blood T cell repertoires in COVID-19. Profiled with immunoSEQ multiplex PCR; TCRdb holds only in-frame clones, not every one. The sample consists of roughly 170,000 clones, 74% of them appearing once. The source material was peripheral blood. These TCRs come from an elderly woman with acute or convalescent COVID-19.

The chain combines TRBV5-1 with TRBJ2-7, with 11 nucleotides matching TRBD2. Trimming took 3 bases from V and 2 from J; bases not matched to a gene: 4. Germline lookup yields CDR1 SGHRS and CDR2 YFSETQ. This CDR3 spans 15 amino acids. The DNA of the CDR3 is TGCGCCAGCAGCTCGGGACTAGCGGTAACCTACGAGCAGTACTTC. This sequence encodes CASSSGLAVTYEQYF.

The CDR3 loop is CASSIDQGGYGYTF. The CDR3 DNA is TGTGCCAGTAGTATAGATCAGGGCGGCTATGGCTACACCTTC. The chain links TRBV19 to TRBJ1-2; tentative D call: TRBD1 (5 bases). The length of the CDR3 is 14 residues. The germline V and J ends were trimmed by 0 bases and 4 bases, with 9 bases remaining between them. Germline V lookup: CDR1 LNHDA, CDR2 SQIVND (reference sequence). The whole variable domain, filled in from reference TRBV19 and TRBJ1-2, reads DGGITQSPKYLFRKEGQNVTLSCEQNLNHDAMYWYRQDPGQGLRLIYYSQIVNDFQKGDIAEGYSVSREKKESFPLTVTSAQKNPTAFYLCASSIDQGGYGYTFGSGTRLTVV.

The chain joins TRBV2 to TRBJ1-1; D not certain. Trimming pared 6 bases from V and 10 bases from J, leaving 9 bases between. The CDR3 is made up of 10 amino acids. Germline values: CDR1 SNHLY, CDR2 FYNNEI. The CDR3 DNA follows: TGTGCCAGCAGCGCGCCGGTAGCTTTCTTT. This translates into CASSAPVAFF.

The chain uses TRBV5-6 and TRBJ2-2, with 9 positions matching TRBD2. Germline V lookup: CDR1 SGHDT, CDR2 YYEEEE. With V trimmed by 2 bases and J by 5 bases, 7 bases remained unmatched. This CDR3 is built from 16 residues. DNA of the CDR3: TGTGCCAGCAGCTTAACCGGGACTAGCCTTACCGGGGAGCTGTTTTTT. Translation: CASSLTGTSLTGELFF.

The rearrangement uses TRBV6-2 or TRBV6-3 and TRBJ1-5; 8 nucleotides match TRBD1. The CDR3 is 15 amino acids. In germline, CDR1 is MNHEY, CDR2 SVGEGT. V lost 2 bases and J lost 7; bases outside the gene matches: 7. The CDR3: CASSYTGQGRQPQHF. In DNA form, the CDR3 reads TGTGCCAGCAGTTACACCGGACAGGGAAGACAGCCCCAGCATTTT.

The CDR3 nucleotides read TGTGCCAGCAGCAAAGAGGGACTAGCGGGGGGCACCGGGGAGCTGTTTTTT. It codes for CASSKEGLAGGTGELFF. The chain is built from TRBV21-1 and TRBJ2-2; the D call TRBD2 from the table was never checked on the DNA. TRBV21-1 is an annotated pseudogene. The CDR3 spans 17 residues.

The chain couples TRBV6-2 or TRBV6-3 to TRBJ1-6; 9 nucleotides line up with TRBD1. The germline gives CDR1 MNHEY, CDR2 SVGEGT. J lost 7 bases, V lost 4 bases, and 11 bases had no gene match. The CDR3 loop spans 17 amino acids. The DNA for the CDR3 is TGTGCCAGCAGTTCGGGACAGGGCTATGTTTGGAATTCACCCCTCCACTTT. Its protein is CASSSGQGYVWNSPLHF.

This clone was counted between two and nine times. The chain links TRBV18 to TRBJ2-3; TRBD1 agrees at 7 bases. V shed 3 bases and J 9 bases; nucleotides not matched to a gene: 0. CDR1 KGHSH and CDR2 LQKENI come from the germline V gene. The CDR3 contains 11 residues. DNA for the CDR3: TGTGCCAGCTCACCGGACAGGACGCAGTATTTT. Protein: CASSPDRTQYF.

The chain uses TRBV19 and TRBJ2-5; D unclear. The CDR3 has 13 amino acids. Germline values: CDR1 LNHDA, CDR2 SQIVND (reference sequence). V lost 5 bases, J lost 2 bases, and 9 bases lay in between. The CDR3: CASSFVAQETQYF. In DNA, the CDR3 is TGTGCCAGTAGTTTCGTGGCACAAGAGACCCAGTACTTC.

This clone was detected only a few times. The rearrangement links TRBV28 to TRBJ2-1; TRBD1 might be the D (7 bases). Germline loops: CDR1 MDHEN, CDR2 SYDVKM. V was clipped by 5 bases and J by 2 bases, with 13 bases between them. CDR3 length: 15 residues. In DNA, the CDR3 is TGTGCCAGCAGTGCGACAGGGAGGACCTACAATGAGCAGTTCTTC. Amino acids: CASSATGRTYNEQFF.

This clone was observed a few times. This same CDR3 is encoded by further DNA sequences in the sample. V and J are TRBV4-2 and TRBJ2-7; 12 nucleotides match TRBD2. V dropped 0 bases and J dropped 3; count of bases not matched to a gene: 0. Germline V lookup: CDR1 LGHNA, CDR2 YNFKEQ. There are 15 residues in the CDR3. The CDR3 spells CASSQEGLAGYEQYF. In nucleotides, the CDR3 is TGTGCCAGCAGCCAAGAGGGACTAGCGGGCTACGAGCAGTACTTC.

This chain connects TRBV5-5 to TRBJ1-2, with a weak D call TRBD1 (5 bases). Germline assignment: CDR1 SGHKS and CDR2 YYEKEE (reference sequence). The CDR3 runs 13 residues. Trimming left V 0 bases short and J 2 bases short, with 5 bases between. The CDR3 nucleotides are TGTGCCAGCAGCTTGGCAGGGAACTATGGCTACACCTTC. It is translated as CASSLAGNYGYTF.

This chain connects TRBV10-3 to TRBJ2-7, with 11 nucleotides matching TRBD2. The CDR3 is made up of 15 amino acids. The germline V gene has CDR1 ENHRY and CDR2 SYGVKD. V lost 6 bases to trimming and J lost 2 bases; unmatched junction nucleotides: 6. The DNA for the CDR3 is TGTGCCATCAGACAGGGACTAGCGGCCGCCTACGAGCAGTACTTC. Amino acids: CAIRQGLAAAYEQYF.

This clone was observed a single time. The chain joins TRBV5-1 to TRBJ2-7; possibly TRBD1 for D (6 bases). The CDR3 sequence is 14 residues long. Per germline, CDR1 SGHRS and CDR2 YFSETQ. V was clipped by 1 base and J by 6 bases, with 14 bases between them. The CDR3 here is CASSLIQGPSEQYF. For the CDR3, the DNA is TGCGCCAGCAGCTTGATCCAGGGGCCGTCCGAGCAGTACTTC.

Remarks on this clone: A read error may produce the germline difference seen at one junction end. The chain recombines TRBV19 with TRBJ1-2, with 7 bases matching TRBD1. CDR3 size: 11 residues. CDR1 is LNHDA, CDR2 SQIVND, per germline (reference sequence). The CDR3 region is CASSRRDSRSF. The CDR3 DNA sequence: TGTGCCAGTAGTAGACGGGACAGCAGAAGCTTC.

The chain carries TRBV4-2 and TRBJ2-1; 7 positions agree with TRBD2. Germline V gives CDR1 LGHNA, CDR2 YNFKEQ. V gave up 2 bases and J gave up 9 bases; unmatched junction bases: 13. The CDR3 length is 16 residues. CDR3 nucleotide sequence: TGTGCCAGCAGCCAAAACGGGGGGACCCCCGGAGGTGAGCAGTTCTTC. It translates to CASSQNGGTPGGEQFF.

Many counts were recorded for this clone. J is TRBJ1-2 and V is TRBV28; D remains ambiguous. Germline assignment: CDR1 MDHEN and CDR2 SYDVKM. This CDR3 spans 18 amino acids. The V end lost 3 bases, the J end lost 2 bases, and 22 bases lay between the germline ends. CDR3 loop: CASSFIPYYGQLNYGYTF. CDR3 nucleotides: TGTGCCAGCAGTTTCATTCCATACTATGGCCAACTCAACTATGGCTACACCTTC.

This clone was observed once. This chain connects TRBV4-3 to TRBJ1-1; possibly TRBD1 for D (6 bases). The CDR3 covers 14 residues. CDR1 and CDR2 from the germline V gene are LGHNA and YSLEER. V lost 2 bases to trimming and J lost 3 bases, with 10 bases between them. The CDR3 bases are TGCGCCAGCAGCCAAAACCGACAGGACACTGAAGCTTTCTTT. Residues: CASSQNRQDTEAFF.

V usage is TRBV2 and J usage is TRBJ2-5; TRBD2 aligns across 8 bases. Germline V gene sequence: CDR1 SNHLY, CDR2 FYNNEI. The J segment lost 1 base and the V segment lost 3 bases, leaving 7 bases of the junction unmatched. The CDR3 consists of 16 residues. The CDR3 loop is CASSDGDSGAQETQYF. The CDR3 DNA is TGTGCCAGCAGTGACGGGGATAGCGGGGCCCAAGAGACCCAGTACTTC.

V gene TRBV7-9 combines with J gene TRBJ2-1, with D perhaps TRBD2 (6 bases). In germline, CDR1 is SEHNR, CDR2 FQNEAQ (reference sequence). The CDR3 length is 14 residues. V was pared by 5 bases and J by 7 bases, with 15 bases between. CDR3: CASSPGRGMNEQFF. CDR3 DNA: TGTGCCAGCAGCCCGGGTCGGGGGATGAATGAGCAGTTCTTC. Drawing the rest from reference TRBV7-9 and TRBJ2-1, the complete variable domain is DTGVSQNPRHKITKRGQNVTFRCDPISEHNRLYWYRQTLGQGPEFLTYFQNEAQLEKSRLLSDRFSAERPKGSFSTLEIQRTEQGDSAMYLCASSPGRGMNEQFFGPGTRLTVL.

This clone appeared a few times. The gene calls are TRBV27 and TRBJ1-4; possible D gene TRBD1, 6 bases. V lost 8 bases and J 0 bases, leaving 13 bases between the germline ends. This CDR3 is built from 15 residues. Germline values: CDR1 MNHEY, CDR2 SMNVEV (reference sequence). The CDR3 DNA follows: TGTGCCAGCCGACTACAGGGTCCAACTAATGAAAAACTGTTTTTT. Protein sequence: CASRLQGPTNEKLFF.

This chain connects TRBV6-1 to TRBJ2-7; 8 bases agree with TRBD1. This CDR3 has 15 amino acids. Germline-derived CDR1 and CDR2 are MNHNS and SASEGT. The V and J ends lost 1 base and 2 bases, in that order; junction bases with no gene match: 4. The CDR3 spells CASSEVQDRAYEQYF. Here the CDR3 DNA reads TGTGCCAGCAGTGAAGTCCAGGACAGGGCCTACGAGCAGTACTTC.

V usage is TRBV5-4 and J usage is TRBJ2-7; D gene unclear. The CDR3 is 14 residues long. CDR1 and CDR2 from the germline V gene are SGHNT and YYREEE (reference sequence). V lost 2 bases to trimming and J lost 7 bases, with 16 bases between them. The CDR3 bases are TGTGCCAGCAGCTTCCTGGCAGGCTCTATGGAGCAGTACTTC. Amino acids: CASSFLAGSMEQYF. Together with reference TRBV5-4 and TRBJ2-7, the CDR3 gives the full variable domain: ETGVTQSPTHLIKTRGQQVTLRCSSQSGHNTVSWYQQALGQGPQFIFQYYREEENGRGNFPPRFSGLQFPNYSSELNVNALELDDSALYLCASSFLAGSMEQYFGPGTRLTVT.

V usage is TRBV7-9 and J usage is TRBJ1-4, with D perhaps TRBD1 (6 bases). Trimming took 1 base from V and 8 from J, leaving 14 bases between them. CDR1 is SEHNR and CDR2 is FQNEAQ in the germline V gene (reference sequence). This CDR3 has 15 amino acids. The CDR3 here is CASSLDGGLWEKLFF. CDR3 nucleotides: TGTGCCAGCAGCTTAGATGGGGGCTTATGGGAAAAACTGTTTTTT.